This T cell receptor (beta chain) was captured in a study of shared T cell receptors in the human thymus. CDR1 DFQATT and CDR2 SNEGSKA come from the germline V gene (reference sequence). The germline V and J ends were trimmed by 5 bases and 6 bases, with 7 bases remaining between them. The CDR3 consists of 11 residues. The data were produced by immunoSEQ multiplex PCR, yet TCRdb's version contains in-frame clones alone and is incomplete. The sample records about 660,000 clones, approximately 87% being singletons. Separately, the same data were catalogued under a study of human thymus T cells. That study adds: The related literature has documented a marked overlap of thymic repertoires among unrelated individuals.

This TCR came from a boy in the first two years of life with a congenital heart defect. The sequenced sample consisted of thymocytes. The gene calls are TRBV20-1 and TRBJ2-2; D perhaps matches TRBD1 (5 bases). The CDR3 spells CSAQGAGELFF. The CDR3 DNA reads as TGCAGTGCTCAAGGGGCCGGGGAGCTGTTTTTT.